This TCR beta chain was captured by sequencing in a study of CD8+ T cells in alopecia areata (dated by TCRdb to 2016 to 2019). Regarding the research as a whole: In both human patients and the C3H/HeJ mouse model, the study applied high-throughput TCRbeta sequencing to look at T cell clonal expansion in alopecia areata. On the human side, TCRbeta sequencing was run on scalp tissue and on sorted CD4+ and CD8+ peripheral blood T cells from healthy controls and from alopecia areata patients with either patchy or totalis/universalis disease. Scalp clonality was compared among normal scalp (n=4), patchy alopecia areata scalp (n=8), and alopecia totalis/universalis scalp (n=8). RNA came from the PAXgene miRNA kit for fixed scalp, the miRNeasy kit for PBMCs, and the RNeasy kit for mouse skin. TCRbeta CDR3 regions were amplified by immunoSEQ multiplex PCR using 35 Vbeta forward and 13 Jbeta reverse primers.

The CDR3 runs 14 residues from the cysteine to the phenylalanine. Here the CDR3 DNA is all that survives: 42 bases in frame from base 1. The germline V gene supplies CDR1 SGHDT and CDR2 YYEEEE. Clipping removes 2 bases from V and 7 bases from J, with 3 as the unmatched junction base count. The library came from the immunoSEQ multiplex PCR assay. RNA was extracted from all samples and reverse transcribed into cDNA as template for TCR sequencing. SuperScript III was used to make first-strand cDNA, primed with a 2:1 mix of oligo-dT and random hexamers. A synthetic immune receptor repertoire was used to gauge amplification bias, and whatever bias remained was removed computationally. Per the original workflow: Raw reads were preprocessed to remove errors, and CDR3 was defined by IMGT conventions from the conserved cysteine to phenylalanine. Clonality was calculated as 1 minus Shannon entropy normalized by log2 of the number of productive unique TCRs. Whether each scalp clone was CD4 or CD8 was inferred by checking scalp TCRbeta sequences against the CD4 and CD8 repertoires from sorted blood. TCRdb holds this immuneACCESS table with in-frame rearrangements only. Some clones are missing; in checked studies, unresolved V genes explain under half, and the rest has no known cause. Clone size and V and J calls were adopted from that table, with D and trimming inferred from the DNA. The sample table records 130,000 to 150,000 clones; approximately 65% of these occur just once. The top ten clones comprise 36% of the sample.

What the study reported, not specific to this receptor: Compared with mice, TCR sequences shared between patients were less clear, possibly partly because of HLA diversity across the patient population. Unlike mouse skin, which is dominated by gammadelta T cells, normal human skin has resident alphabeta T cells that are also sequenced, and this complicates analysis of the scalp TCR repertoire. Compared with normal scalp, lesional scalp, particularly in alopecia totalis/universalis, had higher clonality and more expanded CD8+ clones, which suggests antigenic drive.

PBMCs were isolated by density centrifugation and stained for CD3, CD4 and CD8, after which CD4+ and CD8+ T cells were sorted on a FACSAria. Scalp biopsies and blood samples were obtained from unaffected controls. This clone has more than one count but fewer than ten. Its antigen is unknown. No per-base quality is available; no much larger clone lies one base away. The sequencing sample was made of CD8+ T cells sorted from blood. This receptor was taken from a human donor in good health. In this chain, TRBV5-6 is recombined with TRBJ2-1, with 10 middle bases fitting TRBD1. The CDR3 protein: CASSLGTGVNEQFF. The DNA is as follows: TGTGCCAGCAGCTTAGGGACAGGGGTGAATGAGCAGTTCTTC.